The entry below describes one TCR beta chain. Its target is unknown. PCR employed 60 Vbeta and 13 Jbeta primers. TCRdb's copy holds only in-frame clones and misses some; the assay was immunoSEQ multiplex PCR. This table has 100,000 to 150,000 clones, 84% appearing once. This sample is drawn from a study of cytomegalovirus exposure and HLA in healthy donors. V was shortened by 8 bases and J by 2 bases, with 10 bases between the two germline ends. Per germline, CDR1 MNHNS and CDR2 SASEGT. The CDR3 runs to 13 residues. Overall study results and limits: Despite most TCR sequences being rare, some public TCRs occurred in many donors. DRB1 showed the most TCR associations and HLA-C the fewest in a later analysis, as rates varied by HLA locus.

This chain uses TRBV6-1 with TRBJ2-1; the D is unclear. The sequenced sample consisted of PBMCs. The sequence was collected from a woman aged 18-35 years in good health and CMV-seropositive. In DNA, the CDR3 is TGTGCCAGCTCCCAGATAACCTACAATGAGCAGTTCTTC. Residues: CASSQITYNEQFF.